This T cell receptor beta chain was identified in a study of OX40 agonist ivuxolimab in advanced cancers. Study as a whole: Averaging 60 years in age, with a range of 23 to 79, the cohort was 80% to 90% male.

On this clone itself: Its antigen is not known.

Study-wide findings and caveats: At 0.1 to 3.0 mg/kg, CD4+ and CD8+ blood T cells expanded clonally by week 6.

Assay: immunoSEQ multiplex PCR; the TCRdb copy retains only in-frame clones and omits some. The repertoire holds some 60,000 clones, about 94% seen once, with roughly a fifth in the top ten. This sequence was found in an adult with an advanced solid tumor such as melanoma, head and neck, liver or kidney cancer. The sample was CD4+ or CD8+ T cells sorted from blood, taken in a trial of the OX40 agonist ivuxolimab.

The CDR3 is CASSQDLGYEQYF. CDR3 nucleotide sequence: TGCGCCAGCAGCCAAGATCTTGGCTACGAGCAGTACTTC. The chain joins TRBV4-1 to TRBJ2-7; D is unresolved. The CDR3 contains 13 residues. Germline CDR1 is MGHRA and CDR2 is YSYEKL. V lost 0 bases and J 3 bases, leaving 6 bases between the germline ends.